This TCR beta chain comes out of a study of T cells after yellow fever vaccination. From the 5' RACE reads, TCRdb called clonotypes with MiXCR, one entry per CDR3 protein. The sample lists about 630,000 distinct CDR3 sequences, roughly an eighth occurring once. The germline V gene encodes CDR1 MNHEY and CDR2 SVGEGT. CDR3 size: 14 residues. Unmatched junction bases numbered 4, after V lost 6 bases and J lost 2 bases. This TCR was sampled from a man younger than 40 who received the YFV17D yellow fever vaccine. Material: PBMCs, obtained on the day of the yellow fever booster vaccination. The chain uses TRBV6-2 or TRBV6-3 and TRBJ2-7, with 10 bases identical to TRBD2. This CDR3 is CASRFSGRTYEQYF. CDR3 nucleotides: TGTGCCAGCAGATTTAGCGGGAGGACCTACGAGCAGTACTTC.